The clone carrying this TCR beta chain was counted a single time. CDR3-region Arm-PCR and iRepertoire HTBI primers produced the TCR beta libraries. Per the original data handling: The samples yielded approximately 62 TRBV and 14 to 15 TRBJ segments. TCRdb analysed the multiplex PCR reads with MiXCR anew, one entry per CDR3 protein. It is TCRdb's table, rather than the study itself, that gives the V and J calls and clone size. The sample holds over 450,000 distinct CDR3 sequences, 12% seen once. This sample's time point: newly diagnosed GD, antithyroid drugs for less than 3 months. PBMC RNA was the source of the TCR library. A peripheral blood sample, around 8.5 milliliters in volume, was drawn into EDTA tubes. Trimming took 6 bases from V and 0 from J, leaving 11 bases between them. This CDR3 comprises 15 residues. In germline, CDR1 is SNHLY, CDR2 FYNNEI. These data come from a study of regulatory T cells in long-lasting Graves disease. Study-level background: Patients newly diagnosed with Graves' had been on antithyroid drugs for under 3 months.

The same data also went into a second study, on T cells in Graves' hyperthyroidism and ophthalmopathy. As that report states: Patients aged 18 to 65 had newly diagnosed hyperthyroidism of under 2 months' duration.

The specimen comprised peripheral blood mononuclear cells (PBMCs), sampled at new diagnosis, from a patient treated with antithyroid drugs. The chain combines TRBV2 with TRBJ2-2, with D unresolved. The clonotype comes from a woman in her 30s with Graves disease. CDR3 protein: CASRNAYTNTGELFF. The CDR3 DNA is TGTGCCAGCAGGAACGCTTATACGAACACCGGGGAGCTGTTTTTT.